This TCR beta chain was sequenced in a study of radiotherapy plus CTLA-4 blockade in lung cancer. This clone was counted a single time. Generated by immunoSEQ multiplex PCR, the TCRdb table keeps only in-frame clones and is missing some. The repertoire holds approximately 89,000 clones, with about four fifths as singletons. The V segment lost 5 bases and the J segment 7 bases; nucleotides outside the gene matches: 6. The CDR3 is 14 residues long. From germline, CDR1 is MDHEN and CDR2 SYDVKM. This sequence was found in a human donor with non-small cell lung cancer that progressed on radiotherapy plus ipilimumab. The sequences come from peripheral blood, collected from a patient treated with radiotherapy plus ipilimumab. The chain employs TRBV28 and TRBJ1-5; 9 positions agree with TRBD1. DNA of the CDR3: TGTGCCAGCAGTACTACAGGGGGCAGACAGCCCCAGCATTTT. This encodes CASSTTGGRQPQHF.